The entry below describes one T cell receptor beta chain. In this sample, this clone turned up many times. It has no known antigen specificity. Equivalent amounts of genomic DNA from CVID and control samples were used as sequencing input. For every sample, a 60 bp segment covering the rearranged TCRbeta CDR3 region was amplified and then sequenced. The immunoSEQ assay, a bias-corrected multiplex PCR with high-throughput sequencing, was employed for TCRbeta amplification. The study's own analysis went as follows. Every unique nucleotide sequence counted as a clone and was annotated with V, D and J genes, copy number and frequency. Sequences were labeled productive if in frame, and non-productive if out of frame or containing stop codons. Clonality was calculated from Shannon's entropy as previously described. Mean CDR3 Kyte-Doolittle hydropathy was derived from the predicted amino acid sequences of productive clones. Scaled V gene usage was hierarchically clustered using Manhattan distance and complete linkage with the R hclust function. To assess clone sharing by CDR3 amino acid sequence, 12 repertoires per group were resampled over 100 rounds. The repertoires were screened for about 70 published EBV-specific TCRbeta sequences and some 250 published CMV-specific TCRbeta sequences. Analysis left out a couple of CVID samples that produced under 10,000 sequences, so roughly 45 CVID repertoires remained. Here the immuneACCESS table is served through TCRdb, limited to in-frame sequences with V and J called. Missing clones are a known gap in these copies; in checked studies unresolved V genes cover under half, and the rest lacks a known reason. V, J and clone size were drawn from that table, and D and trimming were deduced from the DNA. In this sample, more than 55,000 clones appear, none counted once only. The ten largest clonotypes hold around 0.8% of the sample.

Most CVID patients and most healthy controls were of Caucasian heritage. Heparinized peripheral whole blood samples of roughly 4.5 to 8 ml were collected from each donor. Genomic DNA from adults with common variable immune deficiency (CVID) and from healthy adult controls was the source for sequencing TCRbeta CDR3 repertoires. There were 22 healthy adult volunteers in the control group (around twelve female and 10 or so male), ranging in age from about 23 to 66 years, with a mean age of roughly 35. Diluted blood was density-centrifuged over Hypaque 1077 or Ficoll-Paque to isolate peripheral blood mononuclear cells. Unsorted mononuclear cells served as the source of genomic DNA, which was extracted either by Qiagen column purification or by a centrifugation-based method. The data stem from a study of T cell clonality in common variable immunodeficiency (dated by TCRdb to the mid-2010s). Broad study findings and their caveats: CVID TCRbeta sequences were reported to have fewer deletions and N-nucleotide insertions and to lack highly modified clones with 13 or more V deletions. According to the authors, finding the cause of the higher clonality in CVID would require sequencing the repertoires of T cell subpopulations. Even though DNA input was equal, the average per sample came to 75,000 to 95,000 unique sequences for controls compared with 25,000 to 35,000 for CVID samples. Compared with healthy controls, CVID subjects showed increased TCRbeta clonality (t-test p = 0.018), a feature most characteristic of about a third of subjects. Correlations between repertoire features and clinical complications were limited by patient heterogeneity within the CVID cohort. Healthy controls shared more TCRbeta clones with each other than CVID subjects shared among themselves (p < 0.0001).

Sequencing was carried out using peripheral blood mononuclear cells. This sequence originates from a person aged 18 to 75 in good health.

For the CDR3, the sequence is CASSYRLRLANYGYTF. The sequenced part of the CDR3 DNA is TGCGCCAGCAGCTACAGACTCCGACTAGCTAACTATGGC. The sequence joins TRBV10-1 to TRBJ1-2; the D gene is unclear. The CDR3 end is not reached by the read, which stops 3 residues before it; the germline J gene fills it in. V was cut back by 6 bases and J by 0 bases, leaving a gap of 17 bases between them. The CDR3 measures 16 amino acids from cysteine to phenylalanine. The CDR3 was read in part: 39 bases, with the frame set at base 1. CDR1 and CDR2 are drawn from the germline V gene (reference sequence): WNHNN, SYGVQD.